The clone carrying this T cell receptor (beta chain) appeared many times. The data belong to a study of human T cells and chemical hapten exposure. About the research overall: Scalp application of diphenylcyclopropenone was performed weekly in patients across the entire approximately 25-week study.

Time point of the sample: patch test 1, 2 weeks after DPC sensitization. The sample's treatment: therapeutic diphenylcyclopropenone sensitization with weekly scalp DPC. Alopecia patients deemed DPC-suitable, aged 18 to 70, excluding pregnancy. The CDR3 is 15 residues long. Germline CDR1 SGHRS, CDR2 YFSETQ. V was pared by 4 bases and J by 0 bases, with 14 bases between. Unique molecular identifiers were affixed to discrete cDNA molecules within the library. Each CDR3 protein gets one entry after TCRdb re-called the RACE reads with MiXCR. The sample lists approximately 79,000 distinct CDR3 sequences; around a tenth were seen once.

J is TRBJ2-7 and V is TRBV5-1; D is ambiguous. The sample consisted of whole blood, taken in connection with sensitization to the hapten diphenylcyclopropenone (DPC). The clonotype comes from a woman in her fifties or sixties with alopecia areata. Some clones in this sample may be carry-over from other donors' samples. CDR3 protein: CASSTARLSSYEQYF. In DNA form, the CDR3 reads TGCGCCAGCAGCACCGCTCGCCTGAGCTCCTACGAGCAGTACTTC.